The source of this T cell receptor (beta chain) is a study of CD8 T cells in ankylosing spondylitis. Whole-study results and caveats: Significant enrichment of disease-linked clones was reported in matched ankylosing spondylitis synovial fluid. Characteristic, it appeared, of ankylosing spondylitis blood was a TCR beta motif of seven or eight highly homologous variants. A CD8+ phenotype characterized the disease-linked clones, which were relatively rare in peripheral blood.

Making the TCR beta libraries involved quantitative 5'-RACE with molecular barcodes. Each CDR3 protein gets one entry after TCRdb re-called the 5' RACE reads with MiXCR. The data hold about 130,000 distinct CDR3 sequences, with roughly 6.6% observed a single time. CDR1 SGHRS and CDR2 YFSETQ come from the germline V gene. V was pared by 3 bases and J by 2 bases, with 15 bases between. This CDR3 has 15 residues. This clonotype showed up many times. Its target is unknown. The chain joins TRBV5-1 to TRBJ2-7, with no clear D. This receptor was taken from a male donor with ankylosing spondylitis or in good health (not recorded which). The sequenced sample was blood, either unsorted or a sorted T cell fraction (not recorded which). CDR3 loop: CASSSDVGIPYEQYF. CDR3 nucleotide sequence: TGCGCCAGCAGCTCGGACGTCGGAATCCCCTACGAGCAGTACTTC.